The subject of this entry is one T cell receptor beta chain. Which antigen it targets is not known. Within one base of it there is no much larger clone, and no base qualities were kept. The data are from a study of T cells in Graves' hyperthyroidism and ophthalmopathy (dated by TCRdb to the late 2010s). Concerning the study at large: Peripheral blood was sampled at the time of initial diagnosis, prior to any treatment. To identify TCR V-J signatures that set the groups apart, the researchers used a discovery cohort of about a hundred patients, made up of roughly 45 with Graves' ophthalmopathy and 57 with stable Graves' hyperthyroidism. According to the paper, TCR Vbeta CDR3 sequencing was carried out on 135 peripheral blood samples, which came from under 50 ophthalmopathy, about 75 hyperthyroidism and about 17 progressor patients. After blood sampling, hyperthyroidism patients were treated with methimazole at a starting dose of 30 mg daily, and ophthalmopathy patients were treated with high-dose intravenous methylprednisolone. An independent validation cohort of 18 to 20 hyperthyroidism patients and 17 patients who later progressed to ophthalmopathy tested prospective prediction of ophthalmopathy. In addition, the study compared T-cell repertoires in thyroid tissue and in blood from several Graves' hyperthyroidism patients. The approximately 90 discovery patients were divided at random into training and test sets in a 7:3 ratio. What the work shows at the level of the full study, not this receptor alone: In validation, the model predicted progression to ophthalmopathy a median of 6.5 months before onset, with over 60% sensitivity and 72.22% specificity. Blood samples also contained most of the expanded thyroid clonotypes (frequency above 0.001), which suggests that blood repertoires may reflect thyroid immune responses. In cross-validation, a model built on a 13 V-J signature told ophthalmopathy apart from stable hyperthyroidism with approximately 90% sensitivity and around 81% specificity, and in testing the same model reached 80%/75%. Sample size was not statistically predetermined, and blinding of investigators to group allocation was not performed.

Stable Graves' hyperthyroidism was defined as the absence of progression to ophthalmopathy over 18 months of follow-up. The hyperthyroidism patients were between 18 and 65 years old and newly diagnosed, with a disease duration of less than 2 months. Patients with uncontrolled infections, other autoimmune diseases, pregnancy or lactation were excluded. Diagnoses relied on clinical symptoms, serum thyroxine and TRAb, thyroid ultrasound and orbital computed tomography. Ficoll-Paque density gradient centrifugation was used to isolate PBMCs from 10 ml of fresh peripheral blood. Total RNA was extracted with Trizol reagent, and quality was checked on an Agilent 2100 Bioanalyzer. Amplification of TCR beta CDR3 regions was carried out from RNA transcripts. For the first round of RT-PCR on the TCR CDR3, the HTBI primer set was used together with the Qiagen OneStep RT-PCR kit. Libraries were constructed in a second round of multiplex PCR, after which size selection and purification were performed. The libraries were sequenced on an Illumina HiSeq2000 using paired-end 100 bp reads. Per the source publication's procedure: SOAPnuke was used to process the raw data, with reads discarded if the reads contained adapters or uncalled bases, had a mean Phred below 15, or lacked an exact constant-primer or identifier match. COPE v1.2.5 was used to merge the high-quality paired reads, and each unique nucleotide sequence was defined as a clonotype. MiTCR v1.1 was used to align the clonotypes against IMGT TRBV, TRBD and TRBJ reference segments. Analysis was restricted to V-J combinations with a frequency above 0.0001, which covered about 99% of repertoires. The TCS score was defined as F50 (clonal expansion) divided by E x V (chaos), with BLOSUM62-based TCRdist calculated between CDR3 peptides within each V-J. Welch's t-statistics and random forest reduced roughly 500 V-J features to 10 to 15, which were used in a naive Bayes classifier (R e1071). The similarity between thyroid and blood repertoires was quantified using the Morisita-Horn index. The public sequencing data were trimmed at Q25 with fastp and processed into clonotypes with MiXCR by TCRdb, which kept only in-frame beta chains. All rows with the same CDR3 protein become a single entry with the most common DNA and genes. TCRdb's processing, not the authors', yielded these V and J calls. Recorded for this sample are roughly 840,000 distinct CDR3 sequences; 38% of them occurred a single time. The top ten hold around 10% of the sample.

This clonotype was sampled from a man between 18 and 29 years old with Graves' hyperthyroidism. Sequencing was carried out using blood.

The sequence in DNA is TGTGCCAGCAGCGTCCTCCTACAGGGGAGCGAGCAGTACTTC. Its product reads: CASSVLLQGSEQYF. The chain employs TRBV9 and TRBJ2-7; a stretch of 7 junction bases matches TRBD1. Including cysteine and phenylalanine, the CDR3 has 14 amino acids. Of all the DNA, just the CDR3 is kept, 42 bases in frame from base 1. Trimmed from V: 2 bases; trimmed from J: 6 bases; junction bases lacking a gene match: 8. Via the germline V gene, CDR1 is SGDLS and CDR2 YYNGEE.